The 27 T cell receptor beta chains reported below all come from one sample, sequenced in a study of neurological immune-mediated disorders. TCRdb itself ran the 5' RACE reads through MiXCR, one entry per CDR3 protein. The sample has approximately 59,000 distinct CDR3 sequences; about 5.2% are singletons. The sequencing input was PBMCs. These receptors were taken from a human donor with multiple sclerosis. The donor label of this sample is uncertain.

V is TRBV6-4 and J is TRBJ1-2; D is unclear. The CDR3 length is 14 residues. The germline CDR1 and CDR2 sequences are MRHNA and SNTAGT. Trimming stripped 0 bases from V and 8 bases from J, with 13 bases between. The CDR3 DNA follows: TGTGCCAGCAGTGACTCGCCGGGAGTTGGAGGCTACACCTTC. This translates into CASSDSPGVGGYTF.

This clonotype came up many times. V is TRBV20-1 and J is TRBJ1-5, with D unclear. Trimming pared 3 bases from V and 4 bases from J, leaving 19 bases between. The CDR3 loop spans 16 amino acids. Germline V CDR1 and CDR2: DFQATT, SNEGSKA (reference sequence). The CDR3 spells CSARSHGLLFNQPQHF. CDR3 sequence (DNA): TGCAGTGCTAGGTCACACGGACTCCTGTTTAATCAGCCCCAGCATTTT.

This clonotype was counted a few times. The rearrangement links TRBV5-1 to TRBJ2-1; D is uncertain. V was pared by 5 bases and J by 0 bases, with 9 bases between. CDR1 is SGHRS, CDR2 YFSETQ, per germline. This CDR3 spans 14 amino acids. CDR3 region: CASRPDSSYNEQFF. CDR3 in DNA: TGCGCCAGCAGGCCGGATAGCTCCTACAATGAGCAGTTCTTC. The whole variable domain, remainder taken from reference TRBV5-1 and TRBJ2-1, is KAGVTQTPRYLIKTRGQQVTLSCSPISGHRSVSWYQQTPGQGLQFLFEYFSETQRNKGNFPGRFSGRQFSNSRSEMNVSTLELGDSALYLCASRPDSSYNEQFFGPGTRLTVL.

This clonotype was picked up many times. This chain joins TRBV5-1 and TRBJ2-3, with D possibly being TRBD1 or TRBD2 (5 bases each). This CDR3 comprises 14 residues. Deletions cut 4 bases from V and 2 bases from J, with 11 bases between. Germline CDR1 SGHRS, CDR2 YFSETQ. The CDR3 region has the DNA TGCGCCAGCAGCCCAGGGACCGTCACAGATACGCAGTATTTT. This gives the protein CASSPGTVTDTQYF.

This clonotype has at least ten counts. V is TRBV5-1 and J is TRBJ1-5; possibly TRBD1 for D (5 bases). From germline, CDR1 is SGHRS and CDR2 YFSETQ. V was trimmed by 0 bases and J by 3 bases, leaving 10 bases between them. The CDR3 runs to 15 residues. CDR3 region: CASSLGQLPNQPQHF. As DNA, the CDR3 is TGCGCCAGCAGCTTGGGACAGCTCCCCAATCAGCCCCAGCATTTT.

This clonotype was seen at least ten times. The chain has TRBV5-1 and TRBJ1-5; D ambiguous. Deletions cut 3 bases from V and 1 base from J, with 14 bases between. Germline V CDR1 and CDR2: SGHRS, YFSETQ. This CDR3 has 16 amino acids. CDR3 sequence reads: CASSYDPLDSNQPQHF. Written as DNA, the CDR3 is TGCGCCAGCAGCTACGACCCACTTGACAGCAATCAGCCCCAGCATTTT. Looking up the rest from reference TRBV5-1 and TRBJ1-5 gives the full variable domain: KAGVTQTPRYLIKTRGQQVTLSCSPISGHRSVSWYQQTPGQGLQFLFEYFSETQRNKGNFPGRFSGRQFSNSRSEMNVSTLELGDSALYLCASSYDPLDSNQPQHFGDGTRLSIL.

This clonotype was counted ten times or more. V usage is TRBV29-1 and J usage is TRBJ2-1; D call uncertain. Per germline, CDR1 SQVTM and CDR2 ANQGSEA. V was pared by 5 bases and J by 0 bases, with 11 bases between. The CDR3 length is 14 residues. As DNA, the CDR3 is TGCAGCGTTCCTGACGTTAGCTCCTACAATGAGCAGTTCTTC. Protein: CSVPDVSSYNEQFF.

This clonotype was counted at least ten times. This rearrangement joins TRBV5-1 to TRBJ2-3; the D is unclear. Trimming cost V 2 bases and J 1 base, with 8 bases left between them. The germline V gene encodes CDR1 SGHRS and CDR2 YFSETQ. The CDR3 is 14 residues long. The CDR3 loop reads CASSFEEGTDTQYF. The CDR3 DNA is TGCGCCAGCAGCTTCGAGGAAGGCACAGATACGCAGTATTTT.

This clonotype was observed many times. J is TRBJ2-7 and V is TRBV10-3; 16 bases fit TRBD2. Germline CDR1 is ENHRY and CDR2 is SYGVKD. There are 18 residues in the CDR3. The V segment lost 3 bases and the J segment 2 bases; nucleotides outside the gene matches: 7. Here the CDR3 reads CAISDPGTSGGAAYEQYF. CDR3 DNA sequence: TGTGCCATCAGTGACCCTGGGACTAGCGGGGGGGCCGCCTACGAGCAGTACTTC.

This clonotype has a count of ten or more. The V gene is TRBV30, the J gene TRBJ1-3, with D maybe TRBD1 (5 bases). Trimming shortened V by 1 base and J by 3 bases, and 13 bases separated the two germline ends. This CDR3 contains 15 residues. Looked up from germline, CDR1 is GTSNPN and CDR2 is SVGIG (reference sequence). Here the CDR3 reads CAWSAVGHGGNTIYF. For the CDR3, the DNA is TGTGCCTGGAGTGCGGTGGGGCATGGTGGAAACACCATATATTTT.

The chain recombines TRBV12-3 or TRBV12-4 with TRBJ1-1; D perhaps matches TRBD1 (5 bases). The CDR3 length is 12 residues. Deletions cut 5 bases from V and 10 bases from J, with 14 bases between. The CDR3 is CASSGGLYGAFF. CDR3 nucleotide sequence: TGTGCCAGCAGTGGGGGGTTGTACGGAGCTTTCTTT.

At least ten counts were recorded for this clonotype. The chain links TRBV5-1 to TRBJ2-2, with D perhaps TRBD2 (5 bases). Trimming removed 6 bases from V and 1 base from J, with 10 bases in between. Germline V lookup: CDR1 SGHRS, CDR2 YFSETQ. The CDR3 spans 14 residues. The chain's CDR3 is CASTTRLNTGELFF. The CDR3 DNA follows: TGCGCCAGCACTACTAGACTGAACACCGGGGAGCTGTTTTTT.

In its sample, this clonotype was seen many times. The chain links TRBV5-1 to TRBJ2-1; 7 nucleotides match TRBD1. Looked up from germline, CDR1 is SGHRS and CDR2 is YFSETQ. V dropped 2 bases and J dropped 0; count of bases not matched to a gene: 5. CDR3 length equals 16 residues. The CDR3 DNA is TGCGCCAGCAGCTTTCTACAGGGGAGCTCCTACAATGAGCAGTTCTTC. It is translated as CASSFLQGSSYNEQFF.

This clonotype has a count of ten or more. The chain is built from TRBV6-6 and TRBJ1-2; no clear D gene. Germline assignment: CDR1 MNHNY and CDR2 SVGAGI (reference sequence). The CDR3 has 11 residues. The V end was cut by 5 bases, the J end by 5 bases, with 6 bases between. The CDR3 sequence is CASSRNYGYTF. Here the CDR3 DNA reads TGTGCCAGCAGTCGGAATTATGGCTACACCTTC.

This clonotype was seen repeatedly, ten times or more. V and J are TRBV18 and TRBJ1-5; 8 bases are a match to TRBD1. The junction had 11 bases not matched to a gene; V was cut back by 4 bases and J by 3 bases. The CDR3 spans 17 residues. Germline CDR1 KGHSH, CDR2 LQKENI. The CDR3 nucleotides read TGTGCCAGCTCACGTGGGCTAGGACAGGGCGACAATCAGCCCCAGCATTTT. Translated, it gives CASSRGLGQGDNQPQHF.

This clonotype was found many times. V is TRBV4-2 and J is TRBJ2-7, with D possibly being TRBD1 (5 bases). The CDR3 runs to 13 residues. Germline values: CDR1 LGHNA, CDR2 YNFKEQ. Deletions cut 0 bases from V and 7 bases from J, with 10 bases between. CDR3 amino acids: CASSQEGRREQYF. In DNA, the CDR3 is TGTGCCAGCAGCCAAGAGGGGCGTCGGGAGCAGTACTTC.

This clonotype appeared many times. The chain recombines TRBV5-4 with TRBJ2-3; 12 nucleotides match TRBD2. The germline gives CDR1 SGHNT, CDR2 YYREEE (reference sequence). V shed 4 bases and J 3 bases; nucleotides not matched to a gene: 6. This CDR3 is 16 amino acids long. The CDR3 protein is CASSTPSGGGTDTQYF. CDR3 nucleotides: TGTGCCAGCAGCACCCCTAGCGGGGGGGGGACAGATACGCAGTATTTT.

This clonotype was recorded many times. The CDR3: CASSPPGQGGEKLFF. The CDR3 region has the DNA TGCGCCAGCAGCCCACCGGGACAGGGCGGTGAAAAACTGTTTTTT. The rearrangement uses TRBV5-1 and TRBJ1-4, with TRBD1 identical over 9 bases. This CDR3 comprises 15 residues. V shed 4 bases, J shed 7 bases, and the junction held 8 bases outside the gene matches. Germline assignment: CDR1 SGHRS and CDR2 YFSETQ.

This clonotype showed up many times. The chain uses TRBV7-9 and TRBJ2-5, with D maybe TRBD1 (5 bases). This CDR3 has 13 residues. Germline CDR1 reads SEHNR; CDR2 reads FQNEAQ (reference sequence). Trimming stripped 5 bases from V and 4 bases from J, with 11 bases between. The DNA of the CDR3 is TGTGCCAGCAGCCTCGACAGAGGAGAGACCCAGTACTTC. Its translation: CASSLDRGETQYF.

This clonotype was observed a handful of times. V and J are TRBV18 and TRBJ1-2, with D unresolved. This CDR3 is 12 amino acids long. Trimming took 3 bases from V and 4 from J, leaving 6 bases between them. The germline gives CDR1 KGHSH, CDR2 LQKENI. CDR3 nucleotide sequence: TGTGCCAGCTCACCTATAAGCTATGGCTACACCTTC. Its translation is CASSPISYGYTF.

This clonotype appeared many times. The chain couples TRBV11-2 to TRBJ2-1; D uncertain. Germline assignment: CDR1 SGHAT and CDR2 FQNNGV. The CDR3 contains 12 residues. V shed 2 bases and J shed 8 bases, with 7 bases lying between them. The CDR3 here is CASSLIKDEQFF. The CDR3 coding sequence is TGTGCCAGCAGCTTAATCAAGGATGAGCAGTTCTTC.

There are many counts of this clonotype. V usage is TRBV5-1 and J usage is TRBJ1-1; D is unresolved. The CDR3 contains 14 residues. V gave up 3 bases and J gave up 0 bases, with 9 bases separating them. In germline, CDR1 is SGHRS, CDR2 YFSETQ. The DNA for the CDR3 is TGCGCCAGCAGCTCGGAACAGATGAACACTGAAGCTTTCTTT. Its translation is CASSSEQMNTEAFF.

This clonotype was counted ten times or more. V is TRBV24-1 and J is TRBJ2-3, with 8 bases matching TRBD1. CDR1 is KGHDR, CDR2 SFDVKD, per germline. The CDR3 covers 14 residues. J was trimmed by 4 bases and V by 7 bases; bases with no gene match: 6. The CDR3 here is CATSLRGRADTQYF. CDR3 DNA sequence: TGTGCCACCAGCCTCAGGGGGCGCGCAGATACGCAGTATTTT.

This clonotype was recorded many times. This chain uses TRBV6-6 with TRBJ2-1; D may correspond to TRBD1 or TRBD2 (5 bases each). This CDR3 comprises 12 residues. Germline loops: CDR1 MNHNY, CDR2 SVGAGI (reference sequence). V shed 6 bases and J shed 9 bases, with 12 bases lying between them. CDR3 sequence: CASRKEGSEQFF. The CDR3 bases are TGTGCCAGCAGGAAAGAGGGGAGTGAGCAGTTCTTC.

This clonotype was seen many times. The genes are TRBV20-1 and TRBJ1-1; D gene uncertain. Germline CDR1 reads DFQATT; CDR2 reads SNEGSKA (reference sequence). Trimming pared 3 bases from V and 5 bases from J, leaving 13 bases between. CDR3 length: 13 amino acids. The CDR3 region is CSASRGFGTEAFF. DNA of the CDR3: TGCAGTGCTAGCCGAGGGTTTGGAACTGAAGCTTTCTTT.

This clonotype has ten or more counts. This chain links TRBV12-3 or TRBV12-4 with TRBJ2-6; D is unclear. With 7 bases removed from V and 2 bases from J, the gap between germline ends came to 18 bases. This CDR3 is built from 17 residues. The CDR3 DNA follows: TGTGCCAGCACCATCAACCCCCTAGGGACTGGGGCCAACGTCCTGACTTTC. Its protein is CASTINPLGTGANVLTF.

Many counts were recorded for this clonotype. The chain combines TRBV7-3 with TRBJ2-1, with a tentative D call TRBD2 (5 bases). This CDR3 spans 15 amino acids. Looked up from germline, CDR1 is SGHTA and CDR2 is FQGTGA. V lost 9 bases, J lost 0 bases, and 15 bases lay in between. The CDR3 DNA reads TGTGCCAGTGCCACAACTGGGAGCTCCTACAATGAGCAGTTCTTC. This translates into CASATTGSSYNEQFF.